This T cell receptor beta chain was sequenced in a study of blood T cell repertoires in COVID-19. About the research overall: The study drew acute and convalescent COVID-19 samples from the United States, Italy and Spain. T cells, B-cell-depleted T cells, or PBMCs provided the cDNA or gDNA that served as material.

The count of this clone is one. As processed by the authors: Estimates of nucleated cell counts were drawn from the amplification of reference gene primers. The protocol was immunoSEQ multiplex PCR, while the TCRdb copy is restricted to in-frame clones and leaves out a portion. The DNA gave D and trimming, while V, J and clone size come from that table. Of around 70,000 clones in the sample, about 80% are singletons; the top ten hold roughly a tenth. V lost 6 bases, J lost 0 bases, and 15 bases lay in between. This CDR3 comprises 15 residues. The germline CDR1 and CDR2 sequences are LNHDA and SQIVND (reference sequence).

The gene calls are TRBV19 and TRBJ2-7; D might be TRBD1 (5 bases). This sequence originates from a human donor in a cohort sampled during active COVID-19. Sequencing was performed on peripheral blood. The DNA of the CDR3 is TGTGCCAGTAGCAGCCTCGACAGCCGCTCCTACGAGCAGTACTTC. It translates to CASSSLDSRSYEQYF.